These T cell receptor beta chains were read from a single sample in a study of shared clonotypes between healthy human individuals. Sequencing was performed with immunoSEQ multiplex PCR; in TCRdb, only in-frame clones are kept and a portion is missing. The repertoire holds 550,000 to 650,000 clones, 95% to 97% seen once, with more than 0.085% in the top ten. Sequences were obtained from naive CD8+ T cells sorted from blood. Receptors were obtained from a woman in her 30s in good health. The CDR3 runs from the conserved cysteine through the conserved F or W. A D gene is named only where the DNA matches it firmly. Size is stated for part of the rows, as once, few or many counts, or as a class when the clone is expanded.

v_gene: TRBV9
j_gene: TRBJ2-2
d_gene: .
abundance: .
CDR3aa: CASSAPDSPLWDTGELFF
CDR3nt: TGTGCCAGCAGCGCTCCGGACTCGCCCCTTTGGGACACCGGGGAGCTGTTTTTT

v_gene: TRBV19
j_gene: TRBJ2-4
d_gene: .
abundance: .
CDR3aa: CASSILSRQGIQYF
CDR3nt: TGTGCCAGTAGTATACTTAGCAGACAAGGCATTCAGTACTTC

v_gene: TRBV29-1
j_gene: TRBJ2-1
d_gene: .
abundance: .
CDR3aa: CSVALVLLTEQFF
CDR3nt: TGCAGCGTTGCACTAGTTCTTTTGACTGAGCAGTTCTTC

v_gene: TRBV11-2
j_gene: TRBJ1-1
d_gene: .
abundance: few
CDR3aa: CASSGQDTEAFF
CDR3nt: TGTGCCAGCAGCGGGCAGGACACTGAAGCTTTCTTT

v_gene: TRBV9
j_gene: TRBJ2-1
d_gene: TRBD2
abundance: .
CDR3aa: CASSVAPGTSGINEQFF
CDR3nt: TGTGCCAGCAGCGTAGCTCCCGGGACTAGCGGGATCAATGAGCAGTTCTTC

v_gene: TRBV14
j_gene: TRBJ2-3
d_gene: TRBD2
abundance: .
CDR3aa: CASSRPLAGGPADTQYF
CDR3nt: TGTGCCAGCAGCCGCCCTTTAGCGGGAGGGCCGGCAGATACGCAGTATTTT

v_gene: TRBV21-1
j_gene: TRBJ1-4
d_gene: .
abundance: .
CDR3aa: CASGLQTTNEKLFF
CDR3nt: TGTGCCAGCGGCTTGCAGACAACTAATGAAAAACTGTTTTTT

v_gene: TRBV9
j_gene: TRBJ1-1
d_gene: .
abundance: .
CDR3aa: CATRQMNTEAFF
CDR3nt: TGTGCCACGAGACAGATGAACACTGAAGCTTTCTTT

v_gene: TRBV4-1
j_gene: TRBJ2-7
d_gene: TRBD2
abundance: .
CDR3aa: CASSQGPKGAGDSEQYF
CDR3nt: TGCGCCAGCAGCCAGGGTCCCAAGGGTGCGGGAGATAGCGAGCAGTACTTC

v_gene: TRBV11-2
j_gene: TRBJ2-7
d_gene: TRBD2
abundance: .
CDR3aa: CASSGGGLASYEQYF
CDR3nt: TGTGCCAGCAGCGGGGGGGGTTTGGCTTCCTACGAGCAGTACTTC

v_gene: TRBV28
j_gene: TRBJ1-4
d_gene: .
abundance: .
CDR3aa: CASSAKRGARNEKLFF
CDR3nt: TGTGCCAGCAGTGCGAAGCGGGGAGCGCGGAATGAAAAACTGTTTTTT

v_gene: TRBV27
j_gene: TRBJ2-2
d_gene: .
abundance: .
CDR3aa: CASSLGSNTGELFF
CDR3nt: TGTGCCAGCAGTTTAGGGAGTAACACCGGGGAGCTGTTTTTT

v_gene: TRBV27
j_gene: TRBJ1-1
d_gene: .
abundance: .
CDR3aa: CASPGDPNTEAFF
CDR3nt: TGTGCCAGCCCAGGGGACCCTAACACTGAAGCTTTCTTT

v_gene: TRBV9
j_gene: TRBJ2-7
d_gene: TRBD1
abundance: .
CDR3aa: CASSTGTGDYEQYF
CDR3nt: TGTGCCAGCAGCACCGGGACAGGGGACTACGAGCAGTACTTC

v_gene: TRBV28
j_gene: TRBJ1-2
d_gene: TRBD1
abundance: .
CDR3aa: CASSPSLTGDGYTF
CDR3nt: TGTGCCAGCAGTCCTTCTCTGACAGGGGATGGCTACACCTTC

v_gene: TRBV28
j_gene: TRBJ2-6
d_gene: TRBD2
abundance: .
CDR3aa: CASSTRLADRSGANVLTF
CDR3nt: TGTGCCAGCAGTACGCGACTAGCGGATCGCTCTGGGGCCAACGTCCTGACTTTC

v_gene: TRBV5-8
j_gene: TRBJ1-2
d_gene: .
abundance: .
CDR3aa: CASSELPNYGYTF
CDR3nt: TGTGCCAGCAGCGAACTTCCTAACTATGGCTACACCTTC

v_gene: TRBV6-6
j_gene: TRBJ2-1
d_gene: .
abundance: .
CDR3aa: CASSYFRLVYSDEQFF
CDR3nt: TGTGCCAGCAGTTACTTTAGGCTAGTTTACTCCGATGAGCAGTTCTTC

v_gene: TRBV27
j_gene: TRBJ2-1
d_gene: .
abundance: .
CDR3aa: CASSPPGPWGEQFF
CDR3nt: TGTGCCAGCAGTCCTCCGGGACCGTGGGGTGAGCAGTTCTTC

v_gene: TRBV11-2
j_gene: TRBJ2-7
d_gene: TRBD2
abundance: .
CDR3aa: CASSLSGAYYEQYF
CDR3nt: TGTGCCAGCAGCCTAAGCGGGGCGTACTACGAGCAGTACTTC

v_gene: TRBV4-1
j_gene: TRBJ2-7
d_gene: .
abundance: .
CDR3aa: CASSQVVSYEQYF
CDR3nt: TGCGCCAGCAGCCAAGTTGTATCCTACGAGCAGTACTTC

v_gene: TRBV6-1
j_gene: TRBJ1-5
d_gene: .
abundance: .
CDR3aa: CASSEPETRRTNQPQHF
CDR3nt: TGTGCCAGCAGTGAACCCGAAACTCGGAGGACTAATCAGCCCCAGCATTTT

v_gene: TRBV30
j_gene: TRBJ2-7
d_gene: .
abundance: .
CDR3aa: CAGSQGSEQYF
CDR3nt: TGTGCCGGGAGTCAGGGATCCGAGCAGTACTTC

v_gene: TRBV6-5
j_gene: TRBJ2-1
d_gene: TRBD2
abundance: .
CDR3aa: CASNQLAGDGNEQFF
CDR3nt: TGTGCCAGCAACCAACTAGCGGGAGACGGCAATGAGCAGTTCTTC

v_gene: TRBV4-1
j_gene: TRBJ2-7
d_gene: .
abundance: .
CDR3aa: CASSHLGDTVYEQYF
CDR3nt: TGCGCCAGCAGCCACCTTGGGGACACCGTCTACGAGCAGTACTTC

v_gene: TRBV5-4
j_gene: TRBJ2-1
d_gene: .
abundance: .
CDR3aa: CASSSLNEQFF
CDR3nt: TGTGCCAGCAGTTCGCTCAATGAGCAGTTCTTC

v_gene: TRBV7-6
j_gene: TRBJ1-2
d_gene: .
abundance: .
CDR3aa: CASTSPGLSYGYTF
CDR3nt: TGTGCCAGCACATCCCCCGGACTCTCCTATGGCTACACCTTC

v_gene: TRBV28
j_gene: TRBJ2-1
d_gene: TRBD2
abundance: .
CDR3aa: CASSLLLAGGYYNEQFF
CDR3nt: TGTGCCAGCAGTTTATTACTAGCGGGAGGATACTACAATGAGCAGTTCTTC

v_gene: TRBV6-6
j_gene: TRBJ2-7
d_gene: .
abundance: .
CDR3aa: CASRAIAKVSYEQYF
CDR3nt: TGTGCCAGCAGGGCAATAGCGAAGGTCTCCTACGAGCAGTACTTC

v_gene: TRBV27
j_gene: TRBJ2-7
d_gene: .
abundance: .
CDR3aa: CASTPLGSAGPPYEQYF
CDR3nt: TGTGCCAGCACTCCCCTTGGCTCAGCGGGCCCCCCCTACGAGCAGTACTTC

v_gene: TRBV28
j_gene: TRBJ1-1
d_gene: .
abundance: few
CDR3aa: CASSYRQNTEAFF
CDR3nt: TGTGCCAGCAGTTACCGGCAGAACACTGAAGCTTTCTTT

v_gene: TRBV4-2
j_gene: TRBJ2-2
d_gene: .
abundance: .
CDR3aa: CASSQVSGVEGGELFF
CDR3nt: TGTGCCAGCAGCCAAGTGTCGGGGGTCGAGGGCGGGGAGCTGTTTTTT

v_gene: TRBV7-7
j_gene: TRBJ2-7
d_gene: .
abundance: .
CDR3aa: CASSIGTAGYEQYF
CDR3nt: TGTGCCAGCAGCATAGGGACGGCCGGCTACGAGCAGTACTTC

v_gene: TRBV27
j_gene: TRBJ1-2
d_gene: .
abundance: .
CDR3aa: CASSSNPDGRGGYTF
CDR3nt: TGTGCCAGCAGCTCGAACCCAGACGGGAGAGGGGGCTACACCTTC

v_gene: TRBV4-1
j_gene: TRBJ2-7
d_gene: TRBD2
abundance: .
CDR3aa: CASSQDPGLAYEQYF
CDR3nt: TGCGCCAGCAGCCAAGATCCCGGACTAGCGTACGAGCAGTACTTC

v_gene: TRBV7-3
j_gene: TRBJ2-2
d_gene: TRBD2
abundance: .
CDR3aa: CASEANSTSGRDTGELFF
CDR3nt: TGTGCCAGTGAAGCCAACTCAACTAGCGGGAGGGACACCGGGGAGCTGTTTTTT

v_gene: TRBV27
j_gene: TRBJ2-7
d_gene: TRBD2
abundance: .
CDR3aa: CASSLTALVLADQGYEQYF
CDR3nt: TGTGCCAGCAGTTTAACTGCCCTCGTACTAGCGGACCAAGGCTACGAGCAGTACTTC

v_gene: TRBV9
j_gene: TRBJ1-2
d_gene: .
abundance: .
CDR3aa: CASRGPYGYTF
CDR3nt: TGTGCCAGCCGAGGGCCTTATGGCTACACCTTC

v_gene: TRBV5-4
j_gene: TRBJ2-1
d_gene: TRBD2
abundance: .
CDR3aa: CASTGLAGSEQFF
CDR3nt: TGTGCCAGCACAGGACTAGCGGGAAGTGAGCAGTTCTTC

v_gene: TRBV5-4
j_gene: TRBJ2-7
d_gene: TRBD1
abundance: once
CDR3aa: CASSSSRTGILGEQYF
CDR3nt: TGTGCCAGCAGCTCCTCCCGGACAGGGATTTTGGGCGAGCAGTACTTC

v_gene: TRBV6-5
j_gene: TRBJ2-7
d_gene: TRBD2
abundance: .
CDR3aa: CASRGLAEYEQYF
CDR3nt: TGTGCCAGCAGGGGACTAGCGGAATACGAGCAGTACTTC

v_gene: TRBV5-1
j_gene: TRBJ2-7
d_gene: .
abundance: .
CDR3aa: CASSADPSYEQYF
CDR3nt: TGCGCCAGCAGCGCGGACCCCTCCTACGAGCAGTACTTC

v_gene: TRBV7-9
j_gene: TRBJ2-7
d_gene: .
abundance: .
CDR3aa: CASTSRGGEQYF
CDR3nt: TGTGCCAGCACCTCCCGAGGGGGCGAGCAGTACTTC

v_gene: TRBV25-1
j_gene: TRBJ2-3
d_gene: .
abundance: .
CDR3aa: CASGANTQYF
CDR3nt: TGTGCCAGCGGGGCTAATACGCAGTATTTT

v_gene: TRBV19
j_gene: TRBJ2-7
d_gene: .
abundance: .
CDR3aa: CASSPGLSSYEQYF
CDR3nt: TGTGCCAGTAGTCCGGGGTTAAGCTCCTACGAGCAGTACTTC

v_gene: TRBV9
j_gene: TRBJ2-3
d_gene: .
abundance: .
CDR3aa: CASSVGEIGRGTDTQYF
CDR3nt: TGTGCCAGCAGCGTCGGGGAGATAGGTAGGGGCACAGATACGCAGTATTTT

v_gene: TRBV5-6
j_gene: TRBJ2-7
d_gene: TRBD2
abundance: .
CDR3aa: CASSFSGRRYEQYF
CDR3nt: TGTGCCAGCAGTTTTAGCGGGAGAAGGTACGAGCAGTACTTC

v_gene: TRBV27
j_gene: TRBJ2-1
d_gene: .
abundance: .
CDR3aa: CASSWAKPVDEQFF
CDR3nt: TGTGCCAGCAGTTGGGCCAAACCCGTCGATGAGCAGTTCTTC

v_gene: TRBV27
j_gene: TRBJ1-5
d_gene: .
abundance: .
CDR3aa: CASGTGENQPQHF
CDR3nt: TGTGCCAGCGGTACCGGGGAAAATCAGCCCCAGCATTTT

v_gene: TRBV5-6
j_gene: TRBJ2-3
d_gene: .
abundance: .
CDR3aa: CASSLGGSTDTQYF
CDR3nt: TGTGCCAGCAGCTTGGGCGGGAGCACAGATACGCAGTATTTT

v_gene: TRBV11-2
j_gene: TRBJ2-5
d_gene: TRBD2
abundance: .
CDR3aa: CASSYVAGEVETQYF
CDR3nt: TGTGCCAGCAGCTACGTAGCGGGAGAGGTTGAGACCCAGTACTTC